These 2 T cell receptor beta chains were sequenced from one sample in a study of cytomegalovirus exposure and HLA in healthy donors. 13 Jbeta primers and 60 Vbeta primers were used for the PCR. Some clones are missing from TCRdb's copy, which holds only in-frame ones; the method was immunoSEQ multiplex PCR. The table lists 100,000 to 150,000 clones, roughly 78% of them singletons, with approximately 8.4% in the top ten. Sequencing was performed on PBMCs. Receptor source: a man aged 25-45 years in good health and CMV-seropositive.

The rearrangement joins TRBV13 to TRBJ2-1; 10 bases agree with TRBD2. The germline V gene encodes CDR1 PRHDT and CDR2 FYEKMQ (reference sequence). V was pared by 4 bases and J by 7 bases, with 10 bases of the junction left unmatched. The CDR3 spans 16 residues. In nucleotides, the CDR3 is TGTGCCAGCAGCTCCCAACTAGCGGGGTTAGGTAATGAGCAGTTCTTC. It encodes CASSSQLAGLGNEQFF. The full variable domain, completed using reference TRBV13 and TRBJ2-1, is AAGVIQSPRHLIKEKRETATLKCYPIPRHDTVYWYQQGPGQDPQFLISFYEKMQSDKGSIPDRFSAQQFSDYHSELNMSSLELGDSALYFCASSSQLAGLGNEQFFGPGTRLTVL.

This clone occurred a few times. For the CDR3, the DNA is TGCGCCAGCAGCTTGACAGGGGGCGCGTTTGCCGCTGGCTACACCTTC. This encodes CASSLTGGAFAAGYTF. The chain combines TRBV5-1 with TRBJ1-2; TRBD1 matches at 9 bases. Germline V gives CDR1 SGHRS, CDR2 YFSETQ. The CDR3 sequence is 16 residues long. The V segment lost 1 base and the J segment 7 bases; nucleotides outside the gene matches: 11. The variable domain in full, with the rest retrieved from reference TRBV5-1 and TRBJ1-2, is KAGVTQTPRYLIKTRGQQVTLSCSPISGHRSVSWYQQTPGQGLQFLFEYFSETQRNKGNFPGRFSGRQFSNSRSEMNVSTLELGDSALYLCASSLTGGAFAAGYTFGSGTRLTVV.